These T cell receptor beta chains were read from a single sample in a study of identical twins. TCRdb re-analysed the 5' RACE reads in MiXCR, keeping a single row per CDR3 protein. The sample lists more than 1.5 million distinct CDR3 sequences, under 35% occurring once. Sequenced input: cord blood. Every receptor here comes from a newborn girl in good health. CDR3s include the opening cysteine and the closing phenylalanine or tryptophan. D genes are given only for firm matches. Not every row has a clone size; where given, it reads once, few, many or a size class.

>TRBV25-1|TRBJ2-5|TRBD1|.
TGTGCCAGCAGTGAATGGCCAGGACAGGGGGTCAATGAGCAGTACTTC
CASSEWPGQGVNEQYF
>TRBV20-1|TRBJ2-1|.|.
TGCAGCCCAATCGAGCCACCCTACAATGAGCAGTTCTTC
CSPIEPPYNEQFF
>TRBV20-1|TRBJ2-4|.|few
TGCAGTGCTAGCGGGACTGGGAGAAACATTCAGTACTTC
CSASGTGRNIQYF
>TRBV3-1|TRBJ2-3|TRBD2|.
TGTGCCAGCAGACCAAGCGGGGGGTTGGGCACAGATACGCAGTATTTT
CASRPSGGLGTDTQYF
>TRBV3-1|TRBJ2-1|TRBD2|few
TGTGCCAGCAGCCGACTAGCTTCTCTCGCTTACAATGAGCAGTTCTTC
CASSRLASLAYNEQFF
>TRBV29-1|TRBJ2-3|.|few
TGCAGCACCCTCCGGGCCCTTTCTAGCACAGATACGCAGTATTTT
CSTLRALSSTDTQYF
>TRBV5-6|TRBJ1-2|.|few
TGTGCCAGCAGTCGGGAGACCTATGGCTACACCTTC
CASSRETYGYTF
>TRBV4-2|TRBJ1-2|.|.
TGTGCCAGCAGCCAAGATTTGGAAGCAGGGGCATACTATGGCTACACCTTC
CASSQDLEAGAYYGYTF
>TRBV20-1|TRBJ2-2|TRBD2|.
TGCAGTGCTATATCCGGGACTAGCGGGAACACCGGGGAGCTGTTTTTT
CSAISGTSGNTGELFF
>TRBV7-2|TRBJ2-7|.|.
TGTGCCAGCCAGGGGTTGCAGGGGTCCTACGAGCAGTACTTC
CASQGLQGSYEQYF
>TRBV5-1|TRBJ2-5|.|.
TGCGCCAGCAGCTTGGGGCTAGCGTCGGGGGAGACCCAGTACTTC
CASSLGLASGETQYF
>TRBV4-1|TRBJ1-1|.|few
TGCGCCAGCAGAGGAACAGGTACCCCTGAAGCTTTCTTT
CASRGTGTPEAFF
>TRBV20-1|TRBJ2-5|.|few
TGCAGTGCTAGAGAGGGAGGTATCGGGGAGACCCAGTACTTC
CSAREGGIGETQYF
>TRBV6-2/TRBV6-3|TRBJ1-5|.|few
TGTGCCAGCAGTGCCCAGGGAGCTCAGCCCCAGCATTTT
CASSAQGAQPQHF
>TRBV12-3/TRBV12-4|TRBJ2-1|TRBD1|few
TGTGCCAGCAGTTTTGGGGACAGGGGCTACGGTGAGCAGTTCTTC
CASSFGDRGYGEQFF
>TRBV13|TRBJ2-3|TRBD1|.
TGTGCCAGCAGCTCCACAGACAGGGGGCGCGGTAGGGTTGGCACAGATACGCAGTATTTT
CASSSTDRGRGRVGTDTQYF
>TRBV7-7|TRBJ2-3|TRBD1|.
TGTGCCAGCAGCTGGGACAGGGAGGAGAAAGATACGCAGTATTTT
CASSWDREEKDTQYF
>TRBV7-2|TRBJ2-3|.|.
TGTGCCAGCAGTTTCACCCGGGACAAGCCAGATACGCAGTATTTT
CASSFTRDKPDTQYF
>TRBV6-1|TRBJ1-6|.|few
TGTGCCAGCAGTGAAGCAAGGGTACTCCACTTT
CASSEARVLHF
>TRBV28|TRBJ2-2|.|.
TGTGCCACCAGTCAGGGGATCACCGGGGAGCTGTTTTTT
CATSQGITGELFF
>TRBV11-2|TRBJ2-3|TRBD2|few
TGTGCCAGCAGCTGGCGCAGGGGGTACGGAACCTCTAGCGGGAGGATGTCAGATACGCAGTATTTT
CASSWRRGYGTSSGRMSDTQYF
>TRBV20-1|TRBJ2-3|.|few
TGCAGTGCTAGTTATCAGCCCCACACAGATACGCAGTATTTT
CSASYQPHTDTQYF
>TRBV29-1|TRBJ1-2|.|.
TGCAGCGTTGCCGGGCCCTATGGCTACACCTTC
CSVAGPYGYTF
>TRBV27|TRBJ2-1|TRBD2|few
TGTGCCAGCAGTCAGCGGGAGGGTTACAATGAGCAGTTCTTC
CASSQREGYNEQFF
>TRBV12-3/TRBV12-4|TRBJ2-1|.|many
TGTGCCAGCAGTTGGGGAAGCTCCTACAATGAGCAGTTCTTC
CASSWGSSYNEQFF
>TRBV24-1|TRBJ1-1|.|few
TGTGCCACCCGCGGTCCAGGGAACACTGAAGCTTTCTTT
CATRGPGNTEAFF
>TRBV2|TRBJ2-7|.|.
TGTGCCAGCAGTGTAGGTCTTCGCCAGGACTACGAGCAGTACTTC
CASSVGLRQDYEQYF
>TRBV20-1|TRBJ1-5|TRBD1|.
TGCAGAGCGGGACAGGGGGCGTATAGCAATCAGCCCCAGCATTTT
CRAGQGAYSNQPQHF
>TRBV5-6|TRBJ1-1|TRBD1|.
TGTGCCAGCAGCTTTGGACAGGTCCAAGCTTTCTTT
CASSFGQVQAFF
>TRBV2|TRBJ2-7|.|few
TGTGCCAGCAGTGAGGAGCGGTTCCACGAGCAGTACTTC
CASSEERFHEQYF
>TRBV7-2|TRBJ1-2|TRBD1|few
TGTGCCAGCAGCTTAGTGGGACAGGTCTATGGCTACACCTTC
CASSLVGQVYGYTF
>TRBV6-5|TRBJ2-3|.|many
TGTGCCAGCAGTTACTCGGACAGCACAGATACGCAGTATTTT
CASSYSDSTDTQYF
>TRBV12-3/TRBV12-4|TRBJ2-7|.|few
TGTGCCAGCAGTTCCCTTCCCCAAGGGGAGCAGTACTTC
CASSSLPQGEQYF
>TRBV12-3/TRBV12-4|TRBJ2-5|.|few
TGTGCCAGCACCATTGTCACAGTCCAAGAGACCCAGTACTTC
CASTIVTVQETQYF
>TRBV12-3/TRBV12-4|TRBJ2-1|.|.
TGTGCCAGCAGACGAGGTCGTGACAATGAGCAGTTCTTC
CASRRGRDNEQFF
>TRBV12-3/TRBV12-4|TRBJ2-7|.|.
TGTGCCAGCCGTTACTCACTGGGGGCAGGGCCCTACGAGCAGTACTTC
CASRYSLGAGPYEQYF
>TRBV4-2|TRBJ2-3|TRBD2|.
TGTGCCAGCAGCCAACGGGCTAGCGGGGGCACAGATACGCAGTATTTT
CASSQRASGGTDTQYF
>TRBV12-3/TRBV12-4|TRBJ2-1|TRBD2|few
TGTGCCAGCAGTCCCATGACTAGCGGCAATGAGCAGTTCTTC
CASSPMTSGNEQFF
>TRBV10-3|TRBJ1-1|TRBD1|few
TGTGCCATCGGGTCCGGGACAGGGGGCTCGTTCACTGAAGCTTTCTTT
CAIGSGTGGSFTEAFF
>TRBV4-2|TRBJ2-1|.|.
TGTGCCAGCAGCCAAAGGCTAGTATCGAATGAGCAGTTCTTC
CASSQRLVSNEQFF
>TRBV5-1|TRBJ2-1|TRBD2|few
TGCGCCAGCAGCCTGGACGTAGCGGGAGGATCCTGGGAGCAGTTCTTC
CASSLDVAGGSWEQFF
>TRBV6-2/TRBV6-3|TRBJ1-2|TRBD1|.
TGTGCCAGCAGTTACAACACAGGGGCCAACTATGGCTACACCTTC
CASSYNTGANYGYTF
>TRBV9|TRBJ2-1|TRBD2|.
TGTGCCAGCAGCACAGACGGGACTAGAGGTCATGAGCAGTTCTTC
CASSTDGTRGHEQFF
>TRBV10-3|TRBJ2-5|.|.
TGTGCCATCAGTGAATCCTACGGGCAGTACTTC
CAISESYGQYF
>TRBV25-1|TRBJ1-2|.|few
TGTGCCAGCAGTGAAGGCAGGGGCCCCTTAGGGGGCTACACCTTC
CASSEGRGPLGGYTF
>TRBV7-8|TRBJ2-7|TRBD2|few
TGTGCCAGCAGCTTAGCTAGGACTAGTCGCCACGAGCAGTACTTC
CASSLARTSRHEQYF
>TRBV11-2|TRBJ2-3|.|many
TGTGCCAGCAGTTTAGATCTAGCCACAGATACGCAGTATTTT
CASSLDLATDTQYF
>TRBV2|TRBJ2-1|TRBD1|.
TGTGCCAGCAGTAGGGACAGAGCATACGAGAAGTTCTTC
CASSRDRAYEKFF
>TRBV5-1|TRBJ2-2|TRBD1|.
TGCGCCAGCAGCTTTACCGACAGGGCCGCCGGGGAGCTGTTTTTT
CASSFTDRAAGELFF
>TRBV7-6|TRBJ2-7|.|.
TGTGCCAGCAGCTTAAACAAATACGAGCAGCACTTC
CASSLNKYEQHF
>TRBV14|TRBJ2-7|.|.
TGTGCCAGCAGCCAAAAAGGGTCACGACAGTACTTC
CASSQKGSRQYF
>TRBV7-2|TRBJ1-2|TRBD1|.
TGTGCCAGCAGCTTAAGGGGCCCGGGACAGTCGACATTTACCAACTATGGCTACACCTTC
CASSLRGPGQSTFTNYGYTF
>TRBV5-5|TRBJ1-4|.|few
TGTGCCAGCAGCTTGGATTATGAAAAACTGTTTTTT
CASSLDYEKLFF